This T cell receptor (beta chain) came from a study of blood T cell repertoires in COVID-19. CDR3 size: 16 residues. V gave up 3 bases and J gave up 1 base, with 16 bases separating them. Germline CDR1 is GTSNPN and CDR2 is SVGIG (reference sequence). The data were produced by immunoSEQ multiplex PCR, yet TCRdb's version contains in-frame clones alone and is incomplete. The sample consists of over 85,000 clones, 75% to 90% of them appearing once. This clone was seen a few times. The TCR sequence derives from a woman of 80 years or more with acute or convalescent COVID-19. The chain couples TRBV30 to TRBJ1-5, with D possibly matching TRBD1 (6 bases). The sample consisted of peripheral blood. CDR3 nucleotides: TGTGCCTGGAGCCCCGGGGGGGGCGGCAGCAATCAGCCCCAGCATTTT. Its protein product is CAWSPGGGGSNQPQHF. The full variable domain, with the rest looked up from reference TRBV30 and TRBJ1-5, is SQTIHQWPATLVQPVGSPLSLECTVEGTSNPNLYWYRQAAGRGLQLLFYSVGIGQISSEVPQNLSASRPQDRQFILSSKKLLLSDSGFYLCAWSPGGGGSNQPQHFGDGTRLSIL.